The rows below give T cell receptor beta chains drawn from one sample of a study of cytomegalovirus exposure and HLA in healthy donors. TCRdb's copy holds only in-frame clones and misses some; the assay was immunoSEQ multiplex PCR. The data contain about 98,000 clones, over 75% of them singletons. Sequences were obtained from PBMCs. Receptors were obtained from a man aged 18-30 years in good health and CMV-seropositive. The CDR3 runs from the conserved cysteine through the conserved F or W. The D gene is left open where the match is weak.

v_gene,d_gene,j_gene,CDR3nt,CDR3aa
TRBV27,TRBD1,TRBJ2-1,TGTGCCAGCACCGTTACCGGGACAGGGTCTTACAATGAGCAGTTCTTC,CASTVTGTGSYNEQFF
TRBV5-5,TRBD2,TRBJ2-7,TGTGCCAGCAGCCCACTTTCGGGGGGCTACGAGCAGTACTTC,CASSPLSGGYEQYF
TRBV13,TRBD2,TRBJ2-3,TGTGCCAGCAGCGCCAGCCGGGACTACAAACCGCGGGATACGCAGTATTTT,CASSASRDYKPRDTQYF
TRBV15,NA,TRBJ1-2,TGTGCCACCAGCAGAGGACAGGCCTATGGCTACACCTTC,CATSRGQAYGYTF
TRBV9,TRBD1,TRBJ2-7,TGTGCCAGCAGCGTAGGGAATACCGGGACAGGGCAATACGAGCAGTACTTC,CASSVGNTGTGQYEQYF
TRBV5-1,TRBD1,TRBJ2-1,TGCGCCAGCAGCTTGGGGACAGGCGTTTACTTCTACAATGAGCAGTTCTTC,CASSLGTGVYFYNEQFF
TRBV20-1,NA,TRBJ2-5,TGCAGTGCTATAACAGGAGAGACCCAGTACTTC,CSAITGETQYF
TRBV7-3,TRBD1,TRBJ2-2,TGTGCCAGCAGCTCAAGAGGGGGCTCCGGGGAGCTGTTTTTT,CASSSRGGSGELFF
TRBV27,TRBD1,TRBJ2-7,TGTGCCAGCAGTTTAGGGCAGGGGGCGCGGTACGAGCAGTACTTC,CASSLGQGARYEQYF
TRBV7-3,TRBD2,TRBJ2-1,TGTGCCAGCAGCTCCCAAGCGGGAGGGATCGTCAAGGATGAGCAGTTCTTC,CASSSQAGGIVKDEQFF
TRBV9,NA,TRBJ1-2,TGTGCCAGCAGCGGAAAAGACATCTTAAACTATGGCTACACCTTC,CASSGKDILNYGYTF
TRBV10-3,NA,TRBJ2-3,TGTGCCATCAGTGGGCCGACTAGCACAGATACGCAGTATTTT,CAISGPTSTDTQYF